This T cell receptor beta chain comes out of a study of blood T cell repertoires in COVID-19. Study at large: The analysed material was cDNA or gDNA that came from T cells, B-cell-depleted T cells, or PBMCs.

Per the original data handling: Amplifying reference gene primers gave estimates of nucleated cell counts. Only in-frame clones appear in the TCRdb table, and some are missing; sequencing was by immunoSEQ multiplex PCR. V and J calls and clone size come straight from that table; D and trimming were deduced from the DNA. The sample lists about 270,000 clones; approximately 86% were seen once. Among Cohort 3 donors, those recovered had two negative PCRs, clearance, or symptom resolution. Germline V gene sequence: CDR1 MNHEY, CDR2 SMNVEV (reference sequence). The CDR3 is made up of 15 amino acids. V was clipped by 5 bases and J by 5 bases; unmatched bases: 9.

The sequenced sample consisted of PBMCs or T cells enriched from blood (not recorded which). This receptor was taken from a woman under 30 who had recovered from COVID-19. This chain connects TRBV27 to TRBJ2-5; 9 nucleotides match TRBD1. CDR3 residues: CASSPPTGGVETQYF. The CDR3 bases are TGTGCCAGCAGTCCCCCGACAGGGGGGGTGGAGACCCAGTACTTC.